These T cell receptor beta chains were read from a single sample in a study of blood T cell repertoires in COVID-19. Some clones are missing from TCRdb's copy, which holds only in-frame ones; the method was immunoSEQ multiplex PCR. The sample has 200,000 to 250,000 clones, about nine tenths seen once. Material for sequencing was peripheral blood. Receptor source: a woman aged 55-69 years with acute or convalescent COVID-19. The CDR3 runs from the conserved cysteine through the conserved F or W. A D gene is named only where the DNA matches it firmly. Only some rows state a clone size, as once, few, many or a class for expanded clones.

V gene	J gene	D gene	clone size	CDR3 protein	CDR3 DNA
TRBV14	TRBJ2-6	TRBD1	once	CASSLGTALSLATNVLTF	TGTGCCAGCAGCCTCGGGACAGCCCTCAGCTTAGCGACCAACGTCCTGACTTTC
TRBV6-2/TRBV6-3	TRBJ2-2	-	-	CASSPARSYTGELFF	TGTGCCAGCAGTCCGGCTAGGAGTTACACCGGGGAGCTGTTTTTT
TRBV19	TRBJ1-2	TRBD1	-	CASSIGGQAVGYYGYTF	TGTGCCAGTAGTATAGGGGGACAGGCCGTCGGGTATTATGGCTACACCTTC
TRBV6-1	TRBJ2-1	-	-	CASSETGRGGGYNEQFF	TGTGCCAGCAGTGAGACGGGGCGGGGCGGAGGGTACAATGAGCAGTTCTTC
TRBV19	TRBJ2-1	TRBD2	once	CASTTIAGVNEQFF	TGTGCCAGTACAACCATAGCGGGAGTAAATGAGCAGTTCTTC
TRBV2	TRBJ1-2	TRBD1	-	CASSRDRGQGYTF	TGTGCCAGCAGCCGGGACAGGGGGCAAGGCTACACCTTC
TRBV3-1/TRBV3-2	TRBJ1-3	TRBD1	-	CASSLRTGSNTIYF	TGTGCCAGCAGCCTCCGGACAGGTTCAAACACCATATATTTT
TRBV5-1	TRBJ2-3	-	-	CASSLSLASTDTQYF	TGCGCCAGCAGCTTGAGTCTAGCGAGCACAGATACGCAGTATTTT
TRBV4-3	TRBJ2-1	-	-	CASSQDMRYEQFF	TGCGCCAGCAGCCAAGATATGCGTTACGAGCAGTTCTTC
TRBV25-1	TRBJ1-2	-	-	CASSDSAGSFNYGYTF	TGTGCCAGCAGTGACAGCGCAGGGTCGTTTAACTATGGCTACACCTTC
TRBV30	TRBJ2-1	TRBD1	-	CAWSPYGQGRDNEQFF	TGTGCCTGGAGCCCCTACGGACAGGGCAGAGACAATGAGCAGTTCTTC
TRBV4-1	TRBJ2-5	-	few	CASSPLGALETQYF	TGCGCCAGCAGCCCGCTGGGGGCACTAGAGACCCAGTACTTC
TRBV19	TRBJ2-3	TRBD2	-	CASTIRGGRTDTQYF	TGTGCCAGTACCATTCGCGGGGGAAGAACAGATACGCAGTATTTT
TRBV12-3/TRBV12-4	TRBJ1-2	-	-	CASSLGRVYGYTF	TGTGCCAGCAGTTTGGGGAGGGTGTATGGCTACACCTTC
TRBV6-1	TRBJ1-4	-	-	CASSDGEGRTNEKLFF	TGTGCCAGCAGTGACGGGGAAGGGCGGACTAATGAAAAACTGTTTTTT
TRBV19	TRBJ2-1	TRBD1	-	CASSIDRGDTNEQFF	TGTGCCAGTAGTATCGACAGGGGGGATACCAATGAGCAGTTCTTC
TRBV16	TRBJ1-2	-	-	CASSQAVQLFNYGYTF	TGTGCCAGCAGCCAAGCGGTCCAGCTTTTTAACTATGGCTACACCTTC
TRBV7-2	TRBJ1-3	-	once	CASSLTPGAGNTIYF	TGTGCCAGCAGCTTAACTCCGGGGGCTGGAAACACCATATATTTT
TRBV28	TRBJ1-3	-	-	CASSLWGGSSGNTIYF	TGTGCCAGCAGTTTATGGGGAGGAAGCTCTGGAAACACCATATATTTT
TRBV30	TRBJ2-7	TRBD1	-	CAWRDTGGSYEQYF	TGTGCCTGGAGGGATACAGGGGGAAGCTACGAGCAGTACTTC
TRBV12-5	TRBJ1-2	-	-	CASGLTVGGFYGYTF	TGTGCTAGTGGTTTGACAGTGGGGGGGTTCTATGGCTACACCTTC
TRBV19	TRBJ2-2	TRBD1	few	CASSLTGVPGELFF	TGTGCCAGTAGTCTCACAGGGGTCCCCGGGGAGCTGTTTTTT
TRBV18	TRBJ1-1	TRBD1	-	CASSIDRANTEAFF	TGTGCCAGCTCAATCGACAGGGCGAACACTGAAGCTTTCTTT
TRBV19	TRBJ2-7	TRBD1	-	CASGLTGMYEQYF	TGTGCCAGTGGTTTGACAGGGATGTACGAGCAGTACTTC
TRBV5-1	TRBJ2-2	TRBD2	-	CASTPAPGGTNTGELFF	TGCGCCAGCACCCCGGCACCGGGGGGAACGAACACCGGGGAGCTGTTTTTT
TRBV6-5	TRBJ1-1	-	-	CASGRGGPTEAFF	TGTGCCAGCGGCCGGGGGGGCCCCACTGAAGCTTTCTTT